The 8 T cell receptor beta chains reported below all come from one sample, sequenced in a study of a mutant IDH1 vaccine in newly diagnosed glioma. Sequenced by immunoSEQ multiplex PCR; TCRdb stores in-frame clones only, minus some. The sample includes about 26,000 clones, 83% seen only once; the top ten take about a third. These receptors have no identified antigens. Indicated time point: week 35, safety follow-up. Vaccinated patients received 300 ug of mutant IDH1 20-mer peptide per dose, with topical imiquimod. The sample here was PBMCs, taken from a glioma patient whose treatment included an IDH1 peptide vaccine. Source of these receptors: a man aged 25-45 years with glioma.

The V gene is TRBV29-1, the J gene TRBJ1-3, with 9 bases aligning to TRBD1. V was pared by 7 bases and J by 4 bases, with 5 bases of the junction left unmatched. The germline V gene has CDR1 SQVTM and CDR2 ANQGSEA. This CDR3 has 13 residues. The CDR3 DNA sequence: TGCAGCGCACAGGGGGCGAACGGAAACACCATATATTTT. It translates to CSAQGANGNTIYF.

The chain uses TRBV6-6 and TRBJ1-2, with 9 bases aligning to TRBD1. Trimming removed 6 bases from V and 7 bases from J; junction bases left unmatched: 9. The CDR3 length is 14 residues. CDR1 is MNHNY and CDR2 is SVGAGI in the germline V gene (reference sequence). The CDR3 DNA reads TGTGCCAGCAGCCAAGGGGGACAGGGAGGTGGCTACACCTTC. Its protein product is CASSQGGQGGGYTF.

The chain has TRBV5-4 and TRBJ2-5, with a tentative D call TRBD2 (6 bases). This CDR3 is 16 amino acids long. Between the trimmed V and J ends, which lost 3 bases and 5 bases, there was a span of 20 bases. CDR1 is SGHNT, CDR2 YYREEE, per germline (reference sequence). In DNA, the CDR3 is TGTGCCAGCAGCTCTCGGCAGGGAACTAGCCGGGAGACCCAGTACTTC. Translating gives CASSSRQGTSRETQYF. The full variable domain, completed using reference TRBV5-4 and TRBJ2-5, is ETGVTQSPTHLIKTRGQQVTLRCSSQSGHNTVSWYQQALGQGPQFIFQYYREEENGRGNFPPRFSGLQFPNYSSELNVNALELDDSALYLCASSSRQGTSRETQYFGPGTRLLVL.

The CDR3 protein is CAWAGTSIYGYTF. The CDR3 bases are TGTGCCTGGGCCGGGACAAGCATCTATGGCTACACCTTC. The chain links TRBV30 to TRBJ1-2; D may be TRBD1 (6 bases). In germline, CDR1 is GTSNPN, CDR2 SVGIG (reference sequence). The CDR3 runs 13 residues. V was cut by 5 bases and J by 4 bases, with 14 bases left in between.

This chain connects TRBV2 to TRBJ2-5; 7 bases map to TRBD1. V lost 3 bases and J lost 3; bases outside the gene matches: 1. The CDR3 spans 13 residues. CDR1 is SNHLY and CDR2 is FYNNEI in the germline V gene. This CDR3 is CASSEGQKETQYF. Here the CDR3 DNA reads TGTGCCAGCAGTGAGGGACAGAAAGAGACCCAGTACTTC.

The CDR3 loop is CASSFHGSSYEQYF. The CDR3 coding sequence is TGTGCCAGCAGTTTTCACGGGTCCTCCTACGAGCAGTACTTC. The chain uses TRBV27 and TRBJ2-7; D remains unclear. V lost 3 bases, J lost 0 bases, and 9 bases lay in between. The CDR3 is 14 residues long. Germline CDR1 MNHEY, CDR2 SMNVEV (reference sequence).

The chain has TRBV27 and TRBJ2-1, with TRBD1 matching 7 bases. Germline lookup yields CDR1 MNHEY and CDR2 SMNVEV (reference sequence). The V segment lost 5 bases and the J segment 3 bases; nucleotides outside the gene matches: 7. The CDR3 consists of 15 residues. The DNA of the CDR3 is TGTGCCAGCAGTCTAACAGGGGTGGACTACAATGAGCAGTTCTTC. This translates into CASSLTGVDYNEQFF.

The V and J genes are TRBV27 and TRBJ2-7, with 7 positions matching TRBD1. The J segment lost 1 base and the V segment lost 3 bases, leaving 6 bases of the junction unmatched. Germline lookup yields CDR1 MNHEY and CDR2 SMNVEV (reference sequence). CDR3 length: 15 residues. The CDR3 DNA reads TGTGCCAGCAGTTTCGACCGGGACAGTTCCTACGAGCAGTACTTC. This sequence encodes CASSFDRDSSYEQYF.